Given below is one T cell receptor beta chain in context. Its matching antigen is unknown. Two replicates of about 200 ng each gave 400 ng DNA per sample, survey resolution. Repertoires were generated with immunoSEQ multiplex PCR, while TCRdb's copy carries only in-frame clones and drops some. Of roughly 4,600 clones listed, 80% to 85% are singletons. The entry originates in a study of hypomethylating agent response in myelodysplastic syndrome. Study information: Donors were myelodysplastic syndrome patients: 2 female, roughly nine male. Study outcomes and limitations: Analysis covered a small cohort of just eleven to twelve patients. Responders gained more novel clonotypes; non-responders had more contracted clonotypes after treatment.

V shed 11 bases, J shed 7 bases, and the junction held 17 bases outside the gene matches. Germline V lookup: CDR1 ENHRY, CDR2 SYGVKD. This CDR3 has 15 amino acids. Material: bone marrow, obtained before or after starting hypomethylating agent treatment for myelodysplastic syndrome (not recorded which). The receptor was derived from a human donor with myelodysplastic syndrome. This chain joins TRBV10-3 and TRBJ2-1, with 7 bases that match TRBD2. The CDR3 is CAASKSGKGGNEQFF. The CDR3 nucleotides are TGTGCCGCCTCTAAAAGCGGGAAGGGTGGGAATGAGCAGTTCTTC.